This paragraph reports one T cell receptor (beta chain). The sample belongs to a study of blood T cell repertoires in COVID-19. The age range of participants was about 18 to 100 years, with residence in 20 to 25 US areas. TCRdb's table, derived via immunoSEQ multiplex PCR, lists solely in-frame clones and lacks some. The sample shows about 220,000 clones, roughly 89% of them seen only once. This CDR3 contains 15 residues. Germline V lookup: CDR1 MNHEY, CDR2 SVGAGI. The germline V and J ends were trimmed by 2 bases and 3 bases, with 13 bases remaining between them. The genes are TRBV6-5 and TRBJ1-1; no clear D gene. Material for sequencing was PBMCs or T cells enriched from blood (not recorded which). This receptor was obtained from a woman in her twenties or thirties with acute COVID-19. The CDR3 coding sequence is TGTGCCAGCAGTTACGGGTTGTCAGAGGACACTGAAGCTTTCTTT. Amino acids: CASSYGLSEDTEAFF.